Each of the 4 T cell receptor beta chains below was sequenced from the same sample in a study of neurological immune-mediated disorders. In TCRdb, the 5' RACE reads were re-called with MiXCR into one record per CDR3 protein. The sample yields about 50,000 distinct CDR3 sequences, about a tenth seen once. The sample comprised PBMCs. The origin of the receptors is a woman aged 40 to 49 with HTLV-1-associated myelopathy (HAM/TSP).

This clonotype was counted at least ten times. The V gene is TRBV12-3 or TRBV12-4, the J gene TRBJ2-3, with a tentative D call TRBD2 (6 bases). Trimming removed 3 bases at V and 6 bases at J, with 16 bases between. The CDR3 sequence is 15 residues long. The CDR3 protein is CASSLGTGFGDTQYF. The DNA of the CDR3 is TGTGCCAGCAGTTTGGGGACTGGGTTCGGGGATACGCAGTATTTT.

To note about this clonotype: This may be a read error, as it is one base from a much larger clone. V and J are TRBV24-1 and TRBJ1-2; 9 bases match TRBD1. CDR1 KGHDR and CDR2 SFDVKD come from the germline V gene. After removal of 3 bases from V and 8 bases from J, the junction contained 18 bases not matched to a gene. The CDR3 has 18 residues. This chain's CDR3 is CATSDHAHRTGVTGGYTF. The CDR3 region has the DNA TGTGCCACCAGTGATCACGCCCACAGGACAGGGGTTACTGGCGGCTACACCTTC.

Turning to this clonotype: This clone may be a read error of a much larger clone one base away. V and J are TRBV5-1 and TRBJ2-3; D remains unclear. The CDR3 sequence is 14 residues long. The V end was cut by 4 bases, the J end by 3 bases, with 12 bases between. Germline values: CDR1 SGHRS, CDR2 YFSETQ. CDR3 in DNA: TGCGCCAGCAGCCCGTGTCGGAGAACAGATACGCAGTATTTT. Translation: CASSPCRRTDTQYF. The entire variable domain, with the rest obtained from reference TRBV5-1 and TRBJ2-3, is as follows: KAGVTQTPRYLIKTRGQQVTLSCSPISGHRSVSWYQQTPGQGLQFLFEYFSETQRNKGNFPGRFSGRQFSNSRSEMNVSTLELGDSALYLCASSPCRRTDTQYFGPGTRLTVL.

Points on this clonotype: A much larger clonotype is one base distant, so this may be a read error. The chain is built from TRBV3-1 and TRBJ1-1; D not certain. The V gene lost 1 base and the J gene lost 5 bases, with 11 bases spanning the gap. The germline V gene has CDR1 LGHDT and CDR2 YNNKEL (reference sequence). The CDR3 is 14 amino acids. CDR3: CASSQVDRETEAFF. The CDR3, as DNA: TGTGCCAGCAGCCAAGTAGATCGTGAGACTGAAGCTTTCTTT. The full variable domain, completed using reference TRBV3-1 and TRBJ1-1, is DTAVSQTPKYLVTQMGNDKSIKCEQNLGHDTMYWYKQDSKKFLKIMFSYNNKELIINETVPNRFSPKSPDKAHLNLHINSLELGDSAVYFCASSQVDRETEAFFGQGTRLTVV.